Below, 21 T cell receptor beta chains from the same sample are listed, as sequenced in a study of cytomegalovirus exposure and HLA in healthy donors. Amplification used 60 Vbeta primers and 13 Jbeta primers. This table comes from immunoSEQ multiplex PCR, and its TCRdb copy is limited to in-frame clones, with some not included. The table lists around 190,000 clones, almost 85% of them singletons. What was sequenced was PBMCs. Source of these receptors: a woman aged 50 to 60 in good health and CMV-seronegative.

The rearrangement links TRBV18 to TRBJ2-3; possible D gene TRBD1, 6 bases. The V end was cut by 3 bases, the J end by 6 bases, with 13 bases between. CDR3 length equals 14 residues. Germline CDR1 KGHSH, CDR2 LQKENI. The CDR3 loop is CASSPTGKDDTQYF. As DNA, the CDR3 is TGTGCCAGCTCACCTACAGGGAAGGACGATACGCAGTATTTT.

V is TRBV30 and J is TRBJ2-5, with D possibly being TRBD1 (6 bases). This CDR3 contains 13 residues. Per germline, CDR1 GTSNPN and CDR2 SVGIG (reference sequence). V was clipped by 0 bases and J by 6 bases, with 11 bases between them. CDR3: CAWSVNREKTQYF. The CDR3 region has the DNA TGTGCCTGGAGTGTTAACAGGGAGAAGACCCAGTACTTC.

This chain uses TRBV4-1 with TRBJ1-6; 7 bases map to TRBD1. Germline-derived CDR1 and CDR2 are MGHRA and YSYEKL. This CDR3 has 16 residues. Unmatched junction bases numbered 8, after V lost 2 bases and J lost 7 bases. CDR3 sequence (DNA): TGCGCCAGCAGCCAATTCGACAGGGAAGTGAATTCACCCCTCCACTTT. It specifies CASSQFDREVNSPLHF.

V and J are TRBV5-1 and TRBJ2-1, with 7 positions matching TRBD1. This CDR3 has 15 residues. V was pared by 6 bases and J by 7 bases, with 13 bases of the junction left unmatched. Germline assignment: CDR1 SGHRS and CDR2 YFSETQ. The CDR3 sequence is CASTKGTAVGNEQFF. CDR3 nucleotides: TGCGCCAGCACCAAGGGGACAGCAGTGGGAAATGAGCAGTTCTTC.

This chain uses TRBV30 with TRBJ1-1; D unclear. From germline, CDR1 is GTSNPN and CDR2 SVGIG (reference sequence). V dropped 0 bases and J dropped 4 bases, with 12 bases sitting between them. This CDR3 region has 14 residues. The CDR3 is CAWSVEVGVTEAFF. CDR3 sequence (DNA): TGTGCCTGGAGTGTCGAAGTCGGGGTCACTGAAGCTTTCTTT.

The V call is TRBV29-1, the J call TRBJ2-4; possibly TRBD2 for D (6 bases). This CDR3 is 16 amino acids long. V was shortened by 7 bases and J by 2 bases, with 21 bases between the two germline ends. CDR1 and CDR2 from the germline V gene are SQVTM and ANQGSEA. The CDR3 sequence: CSAEAWGVGSKNIQYF. The CDR3 DNA follows: TGCAGCGCCGAAGCGTGGGGGGTTGGGTCCAAAAACATTCAGTACTTC.

V usage is TRBV19 and J usage is TRBJ2-3, with 7 bases that match TRBD2. The CDR3 contains 17 residues. CDR1 and CDR2 from the germline V gene are LNHDA and SQIVND (reference sequence). The V segment lost 3 bases and the J segment 5 bases; nucleotides outside the gene matches: 14. CDR3 bases: TGTGCCAGTAGTATTACTGGGGCTAGCGGTTCCCGAGATACGCAGTATTTT. Its protein is CASSITGASGSRDTQYF. Full variable domain (rest looked up from reference TRBV19 and TRBJ2-3): DGGITQSPKYLFRKEGQNVTLSCEQNLNHDAMYWYRQDPGQGLRLIYYSQIVNDFQKGDIAEGYSVSREKKESFPLTVTSAQKNPTAFYLCASSITGASGSRDTQYFGPGTRLTVL.

The chain joins TRBV7-8 to TRBJ1-3, with D possibly matching TRBD1 (6 bases). Germline V lookup: CDR1 SGHVS, CDR2 FQNEAQ. Trimming left V 7 bases short and J 3 bases short, with 10 bases between. The CDR3 has 13 residues. CDR3 loop: CASTYRVGNTIYF. DNA of the CDR3: TGTGCCAGCACCTACAGGGTTGGAAACACCATATATTTT.

The rearrangement links TRBV15 to TRBJ2-7; 8 bases map to TRBD2. Trimming took 0 bases from V and 5 from J; bases not matched to a gene: 9. The CDR3 is 16 amino acids. Germline CDR1 is LNHNV and CDR2 is YYDKDF (reference sequence). The CDR3 nucleotides read TGTGCCACCAGCAGAGATTTGGCCAGCGGGAGCCACGAGCAGTACTTC. Translated: CATSRDLASGSHEQYF.

The chain carries TRBV27 and TRBJ2-7, with TRBD1 as a possible D gene (6 bases). The germline CDR1 and CDR2 sequences are MNHEY and SMNVEV (reference sequence). The length of the CDR3 is 14 residues. V gave up 6 bases and J gave up 6 bases, with 18 bases separating them. Here the CDR3 reads CASSHGSGGPEQYF. The CDR3 coding sequence is TGTGCCAGCAGCCATGGGTCTGGGGGCCCCGAGCAGTACTTC.

This clone was recorded a few times. J is TRBJ2-5 and V is TRBV6-6, with TRBD1 matching over 9 bases. Germline V gene sequence: CDR1 MNHNY, CDR2 SVGAGI (reference sequence). This CDR3 region has 14 residues. The junction had 7 bases not matched to a gene; V was cut back by 6 bases and J by 5 bases. CDR3 amino acids: CASRYRGRVETQYF. In DNA, the CDR3 is TGTGCCAGCAGGTACAGGGGGCGTGTGGAGACCCAGTACTTC.

The CDR3 sequence is CASSFTGSSYEQYF. In DNA, the CDR3 is TGTGCCAGCAGCTTTACAGGGAGCTCCTACGAGCAGTACTTC. The rearrangement uses TRBV6-6 and TRBJ2-7, with a possible D match to TRBD1 (6 bases). From germline, CDR1 is MNHNY and CDR2 SVGAGI (reference sequence). The CDR3 is 14 amino acids. The V end was cut by 6 bases, the J end by 0 bases, with 12 bases between.

V gene TRBV28 combines with J gene TRBJ2-1, with 8 bases matching TRBD1. The CDR3 loop spans 15 amino acids. Trimming removed 6 bases from V and 1 base from J; junction bases left unmatched: 5. Per germline, CDR1 MDHEN and CDR2 SYDVKM. This chain's CDR3 is CASRRTGRSYNEQFF. The CDR3 DNA follows: TGTGCCAGCAGGCGGACAGGGAGGTCCTACAATGAGCAGTTCTTC.

This chain uses TRBV2 with TRBJ1-1; TRBD1 is a possible D gene (5 bases). CDR1 is SNHLY and CDR2 is FYNNEI in the germline V gene. This CDR3 region has 17 residues. V lost 6 bases to trimming and J lost 0 bases, with 20 bases between them. The CDR3 DNA sequence: TGTGCCAGCAGGGCAGCCGGGGGGGGAAGGCTGAACACTGAAGCTTTCTTT. Its protein is CASRAAGGGRLNTEAFF.

This chain connects TRBV6-5 to TRBJ2-1, with D perhaps TRBD2 (5 bases). The germline V and J ends were trimmed by 6 bases and 0 bases, with 12 bases remaining between them. CDR3 size: 15 residues. Looked up from germline, CDR1 is MNHEY and CDR2 is SVGAGI. The chain's CDR3 is CASSPDFSSYNEQFF. The CDR3 coding sequence is TGTGCCAGCAGCCCGGACTTCTCCTCCTACAATGAGCAGTTCTTC.

The chain uses TRBV28 and TRBJ2-7, with unresolved D. V was trimmed by 6 bases and J by 3 bases, leaving 12 bases between them. The CDR3 consists of 13 residues. Germline V lookup: CDR1 MDHEN, CDR2 SYDVKM. The CDR3 sequence: CASRIDLSYEQYF. The CDR3 region has the DNA TGTGCCAGCAGAATCGATCTGAGCTACGAGCAGTACTTC.

The chain uses TRBV4-3 and TRBJ1-2; D is unresolved. The CDR3 has 14 amino acids. The V gene lost 0 bases and the J gene lost 4 bases, with 9 bases spanning the gap. CDR1 and CDR2 from the germline V gene are LGHNA and YSLEER. The CDR3 reads CASSQDRTFYGYTF. DNA of the CDR3: TGCGCCAGCAGCCAAGATAGAACGTTCTATGGCTACACCTTC.

The chain carries TRBV5-1 and TRBJ2-5; no reliable D call. Between the trimmed V and J ends, which lost 4 bases and 3 bases, there was a span of 7 bases. The germline V gene encodes CDR1 SGHRS and CDR2 YFSETQ. The CDR3 runs 12 residues. DNA for the CDR3: TGCGCCAGCAGCCAGAATAAAGAGACCCAGTACTTC. Its translation: CASSQNKETQYF.

This clone appeared once. The rearrangement uses TRBV18 and TRBJ2-7; 12 positions agree with TRBD1. The CDR3 is 16 amino acids. Germline V gene sequence: CDR1 KGHSH, CDR2 LQKENI. V lost 5 bases to trimming and J lost 6 bases; unmatched junction nucleotides: 11. The CDR3 is CASSNLPGQGAVEQYF. CDR3 coding DNA: TGTGCCAGCTCAAACCTCCCGGGACAGGGGGCTGTCGAGCAGTACTTC.

This sequence joins TRBV7-9 and TRBJ1-1; D is unclear. Trimming took 2 bases from V and 2 from J, leaving 6 bases between them. The CDR3 covers 13 residues. From germline, CDR1 is SEHNR and CDR2 FQNEAQ (reference sequence). DNA for the CDR3: TGTGCCAGCAGCTTAATAGTAAACACTGAAGCTTTCTTT. It specifies CASSLIVNTEAFF.

The chain carries TRBV10-2 and TRBJ2-5; D ambiguous. The CDR3 covers 14 residues. The germline CDR1 and CDR2 sequences are WSHSY and SAAADI. The V gene lost 0 bases and the J gene lost 1 base, with 6 bases spanning the gap. CDR3 DNA: TGCGCCAGCAGTGAGTCGGCGGCCCAAGAGACCCAGTACTTC. Translation gives CASSESAAQETQYF.